This record concerns one T cell receptor beta chain sequence. Its target is not known. This specimen comes from a study of Ad26.COV2.S vaccination and SARS-CoV-2 variants. Study-wide background: Sample donor was a member of the COV1001 Ad26.COV2.S trial arm. The study gave Ad26.COV2.S intramuscularly, once or twice 56 days apart. Study-level results: It was reported that spike-specific CD8+ and CD4+ T cell responses were substantially broad after vaccination.

Profiled with immunoSEQ multiplex PCR; TCRdb holds only in-frame clones, not every one. The repertoire holds about 400,000 clones, with 89% as singletons. The sample's treatment: roughly 19 received Ad26.COV2.S at low or high dose, single or two shots; several received placebo; per-sample allocation not given. Following the first vaccine or placebo injection, samples were taken on day 63. In Boston, an adult donor aged 18-55 years took part. The germline V gene has CDR1 LGHDT and CDR2 YNNKEL (reference sequence). Trimming removed 4 bases from V and 4 bases from J; junction bases left unmatched: 3. The CDR3 totals 14 residues.

The specimen comprised peripheral blood, sampled in a trial of Ad26.COV2.S vaccine versus placebo. The chain recombines TRBV3-1 (or the pseudogene TRBV3-2) with TRBJ2-7, with 11 bases that match TRBD2. This TCR came from a person aged 18-60 years who received the Ad26.COV2.S COVID-19 vaccine or a placebo. CDR3 DNA: TGTGCCAGCAGCCTAGCGGGAGGGATTTACGAGCAGTACTTC. As protein: CASSLAGGIYEQYF.